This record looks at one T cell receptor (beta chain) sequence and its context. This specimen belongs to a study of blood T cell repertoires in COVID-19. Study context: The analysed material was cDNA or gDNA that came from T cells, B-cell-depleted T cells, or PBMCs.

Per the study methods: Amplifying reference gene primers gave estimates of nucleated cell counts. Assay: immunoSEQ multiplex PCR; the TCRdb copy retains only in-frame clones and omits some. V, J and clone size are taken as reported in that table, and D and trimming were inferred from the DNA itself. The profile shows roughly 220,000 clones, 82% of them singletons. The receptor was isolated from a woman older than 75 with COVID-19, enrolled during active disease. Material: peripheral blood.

The CDR3 here is CASSLTLNTEAFF. The CDR3 coding sequence is TGTGCCAGCAGTCTCACACTGAACACTGAAGCTTTCTTT. The chain has TRBV7-3 and TRBJ1-1; D not resolved. CDR1 and CDR2 (germline): SGHTA, FQGTGA. The CDR3 loop spans 13 amino acids. V gave up 6 bases and J gave up 0 bases, with 8 bases separating them.